This T cell receptor (beta chain) was documented in a study of OX40 agonist ivuxolimab in advanced cancers. As for the study in general: Patients received ivuxolimab, an intravenous treatment, every 2 weeks at 0.01 to 10 mg/kg. Enrolled patients in dose escalation had cancers that were hepatocellular carcinoma, melanoma, renal cell or head and neck cancer.

Concerning this clone itself: Its antigen is unidentified.

Study findings and constraints: Undetermined was the antigen specificity of the expanded peripheral T cells.

The data were produced by immunoSEQ multiplex PCR, yet TCRdb's version contains in-frame clones alone and is incomplete. In the table there are tens of thousands of clones, roughly four fifths of which are singletons. The sample consisted of CD4+ or CD8+ T cells sorted from blood, taken in a trial of the OX40 agonist ivuxolimab. This TCR was recovered from an adult with an advanced solid tumor such as melanoma, head and neck, liver or kidney cancer.

The CDR3 protein is CASLDEKLFF. CDR3 sequence (DNA): TGTGCCAGCCTAGACGAAAAACTGTTTTTT. The chain is built from TRBV28 and TRBJ1-4; D remains unclear. From germline, CDR1 is MDHEN and CDR2 SYDVKM. The CDR3 covers 10 residues. The germline V and J ends were trimmed by 8 bases and 8 bases, with 6 bases remaining between them.